These T cell receptor beta chains were read from a single sample in a study of shared clonotypes between healthy human individuals. Repertoires were generated with immunoSEQ multiplex PCR, while TCRdb's copy carries only in-frame clones and drops some. The sample includes 850,000 to 1,100,000 clones, 77% seen only once; the top ten take almost 0.9%. Sequencing used memory CD4+ T cells from PBMCs. These receptors all come from a young man in good health. Some clones in this sample may be carry-over from other donors' samples. Each CDR3 is given with its conserved first and last residue. D genes are given only for firm matches. Clone size is stated in some rows and not others, as once, few, many or a class when expanded.

j_call: TRBJ2-3
clone_size: NA
d_call: TRBD1
v_call: TRBV4-3
cdr3_aa: CASSQPGQGADTQYF
cdr3_nt: TGCGCCAGCAGCCAGCCGGGACAGGGGGCAGATACGCAGTATTTT

j_call: TRBJ1-1
clone_size: NA
d_call: NA
v_call: TRBV5-1
cdr3_aa: CASSTGRTEAFF
cdr3_nt: TGCGCCAGCAGCACAGGGCGGACTGAAGCTTTCTTT

j_call: TRBJ2-5
clone_size: once
d_call: NA
v_call: TRBV28
cdr3_aa: CASSLSETQYF
cdr3_nt: TGTGCCAGCAGTTTATCAGAGACCCAGTACTTC

j_call: TRBJ2-2
clone_size: NA
d_call: TRBD2
v_call: TRBV7-2
cdr3_aa: CASSRTRVGNGELFF
cdr3_nt: TGTGCCAGCAGCCGGACTAGGGTGGGGAACGGGGAGCTGTTTTTT

j_call: TRBJ2-7
clone_size: NA
d_call: NA
v_call: TRBV18
cdr3_aa: CASSPVLALSYEQYF
cdr3_nt: TGTGCCAGCTCACCAGTCCTAGCCCTCTCCTACGAGCAGTACTTC

j_call: TRBJ1-1
clone_size: NA
d_call: NA
v_call: TRBV7-9
cdr3_aa: CASSLIGTLPQAFF
cdr3_nt: TGTGCCAGCAGCTTAATCGGGACTCTCCCTCAAGCTTTCTTT

j_call: TRBJ2-5
clone_size: once
d_call: TRBD2
v_call: TRBV18
cdr3_aa: CASSPPSGGQETQYF
cdr3_nt: TGTGCCAGCTCACCACCAAGCGGGGGCCAAGAGACCCAGTACTTC

j_call: TRBJ2-1
clone_size: NA
d_call: NA
v_call: TRBV6-1
cdr3_aa: CASSVKGEQFF
cdr3_nt: TGTGCCAGCAGTGTGAAGGGGGAGCAGTTCTTC

j_call: TRBJ2-5
clone_size: NA
d_call: NA
v_call: TRBV21-1
cdr3_aa: CASSKVASNETQYF
cdr3_nt: TGTGCCAGCAGCAAAGTAGCATCGAACGAGACCCAGTACTTC

j_call: TRBJ2-5
clone_size: NA
d_call: NA
v_call: TRBV11-1
cdr3_aa: CASSYPSGGVQETQYF
cdr3_nt: TGCGCCAGCAGCTACCCGTCTGGGGGCGTCCAAGAGACCCAGTACTTC

j_call: TRBJ2-7
clone_size: once
d_call: TRBD1
v_call: TRBV28
cdr3_aa: CASNQGQGGSYEQYF
cdr3_nt: TGTGCCAGCAACCAGGGACAGGGGGGGTCCTACGAGCAGTACTTC

j_call: TRBJ2-1
clone_size: NA
d_call: NA
v_call: TRBV7-2
cdr3_aa: CASSPWRDEQFF
cdr3_nt: TGTGCCAGCAGCCCCTGGCGGGATGAGCAGTTCTTC

j_call: TRBJ2-7
clone_size: NA
d_call: NA
v_call: TRBV9
cdr3_aa: CASSVDFYEQYF
cdr3_nt: TGTGCCAGCAGCGTAGATTTCTACGAGCAGTACTTC

j_call: TRBJ2-1
clone_size: NA
d_call: NA
v_call: TRBV27
cdr3_aa: CASSLWSGGMDPLSDNEQFF
cdr3_nt: TGTGCCAGCAGTTTATGGTCGGGTGGGATGGACCCGTTGAGTGACAATGAGCAGTTCTTC

j_call: TRBJ2-3
clone_size: NA
d_call: TRBD1
v_call: TRBV6-4
cdr3_aa: CASSGDRETDTQYF
cdr3_nt: TGTGCCAGCAGTGGGGACAGGGAAACAGATACGCAGTATTTT

j_call: TRBJ2-1
clone_size: NA
d_call: TRBD2
v_call: TRBV6-6
cdr3_aa: CASSYLGLAGIDEQFF
cdr3_nt: TGTGCCAGCAGTTACCTCGGGCTAGCGGGAATCGATGAGCAGTTCTTC

j_call: TRBJ2-6
clone_size: NA
d_call: TRBD2
v_call: TRBV5-1
cdr3_aa: CASSGGGSGANVLTF
cdr3_nt: TGCGCCAGCAGCGGCGGGGGCTCTGGGGCCAACGTCCTGACTTTC

j_call: TRBJ2-1
clone_size: NA
d_call: NA
v_call: TRBV5-1
cdr3_aa: CASSLGLGNEQFF
cdr3_nt: TGCGCCAGCAGCTTGGGCCTAGGGAATGAGCAGTTCTTC

j_call: TRBJ1-4
clone_size: NA
d_call: NA
v_call: TRBV5-1
cdr3_aa: CASSLAKRVGEKLFF
cdr3_nt: TGCGCCAGCAGCTTGGCCAAGAGGGTTGGGGAAAAACTGTTTTTT

j_call: TRBJ1-1
clone_size: NA
d_call: NA
v_call: TRBV15
cdr3_aa: CATSRDRRFTEAFF
cdr3_nt: TGTGCCACCAGCAGAGACAGGAGATTCACTGAAGCTTTCTTT

j_call: TRBJ2-7
clone_size: NA
d_call: TRBD1
v_call: TRBV27
cdr3_aa: CASSLAGQGRTYEQYF
cdr3_nt: TGTGCCAGCAGTCTCGCCGGACAGGGGAGGACCTACGAGCAGTACTTC

j_call: TRBJ2-7
clone_size: NA
d_call: TRBD2
v_call: TRBV6-4
cdr3_aa: CASSDPTHLAGGPRGRYEQYF
cdr3_nt: TGTGCCAGCAGTGACCCCACCCACCTAGCGGGAGGGCCCCGGGGCAGATACGAGCAGTACTTC

j_call: TRBJ2-5
clone_size: few
d_call: NA
v_call: TRBV14
cdr3_aa: CASSQDAFPSLQETQYF
cdr3_nt: TGTGCCAGCAGCCAAGATGCGTTCCCCAGCTTACAAGAGACCCAGTACTTC

j_call: TRBJ2-7
clone_size: NA
d_call: TRBD2
v_call: TRBV5-1
cdr3_aa: CASSPTSGSRKGEQYF
cdr3_nt: TGCGCCAGCAGCCCGACTAGCGGGAGCCGGAAAGGCGAGCAGTACTTC

j_call: TRBJ2-1
clone_size: NA
d_call: NA
v_call: TRBV11-2
cdr3_aa: CASSPGVNEQFF
cdr3_nt: TGTGCCAGCAGCCCAGGGGTCAATGAGCAGTTCTTC

j_call: TRBJ2-5
clone_size: NA
d_call: NA
v_call: TRBV6-5
cdr3_aa: CASSYSPGYQETQYF
cdr3_nt: TGTGCCAGCAGTTACTCTCCTGGGTACCAAGAGACCCAGTACTTC

j_call: TRBJ1-2
clone_size: NA
d_call: NA
v_call: TRBV15
cdr3_aa: CATSRGNYGYTF
cdr3_nt: TGTGCCACCAGCAGGGGTAACTATGGCTACACCTTC

j_call: TRBJ1-4
clone_size: NA
d_call: TRBD1
v_call: TRBV7-2
cdr3_aa: CASSSTIGTARGEKLFF
cdr3_nt: TGTGCCAGCAGCTCTACGATCGGGACAGCAAGAGGCGAAAAACTGTTTTTT

j_call: TRBJ2-7
clone_size: NA
d_call: NA
v_call: TRBV5-1
cdr3_aa: CASSLGPGINEQYF
cdr3_nt: TGCGCCAGCAGCTTGGGTCCAGGGATAAACGAGCAGTACTTC

j_call: TRBJ2-1
clone_size: NA
d_call: TRBD1
v_call: TRBV28
cdr3_aa: CASSLTGGNEQFF
cdr3_nt: TGTGCCAGCAGTTTGACAGGGGGGAATGAGCAGTTCTTC

j_call: TRBJ1-1
clone_size: NA
d_call: TRBD1
v_call: TRBV12-5
cdr3_aa: CASGLTGDTEAFF
cdr3_nt: TGTGCTAGTGGTTTGACAGGGGACACTGAAGCTTTCTTT

j_call: TRBJ1-1
clone_size: NA
d_call: NA
v_call: TRBV7-9
cdr3_aa: CASSRGMNTEAFF
cdr3_nt: TGTGCCAGCAGCCGGGGGATGAACACTGAAGCTTTCTTT

j_call: TRBJ2-2
clone_size: many
d_call: NA
v_call: TRBV19
cdr3_aa: CASSIQANTGELFF
cdr3_nt: TGTGCCAGTAGTATACAAGCGAACACCGGGGAGCTGTTTTTT

j_call: TRBJ1-3
clone_size: NA
d_call: NA
v_call: TRBV1
cdr3_aa: CTSSHSRDRDDTIYF
cdr3_nt: TGCACCAGCAGCCACTCCCGGGACAGGGATGACACCATATATTTT

j_call: TRBJ2-7
clone_size: NA
d_call: TRBD1
v_call: TRBV28
cdr3_aa: CASSWAGGILEQYF
cdr3_nt: TGTGCCAGCAGTTGGGCAGGGGGCATTCTCGAGCAGTACTTC